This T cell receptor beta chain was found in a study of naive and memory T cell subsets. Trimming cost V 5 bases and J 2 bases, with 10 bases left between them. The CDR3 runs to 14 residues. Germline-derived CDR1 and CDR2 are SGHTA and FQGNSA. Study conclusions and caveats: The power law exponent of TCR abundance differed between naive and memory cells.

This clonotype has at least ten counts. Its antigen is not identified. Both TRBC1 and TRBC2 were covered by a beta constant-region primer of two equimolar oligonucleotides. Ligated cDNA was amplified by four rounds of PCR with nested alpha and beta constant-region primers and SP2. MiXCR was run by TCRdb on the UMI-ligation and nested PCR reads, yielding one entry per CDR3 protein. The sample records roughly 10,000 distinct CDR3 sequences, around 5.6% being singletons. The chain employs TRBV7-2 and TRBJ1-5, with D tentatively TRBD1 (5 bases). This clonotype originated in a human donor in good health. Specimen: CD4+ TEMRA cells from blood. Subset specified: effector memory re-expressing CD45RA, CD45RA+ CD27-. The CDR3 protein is CASSRQGGNQPQHF. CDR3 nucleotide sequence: TGTGCCAGCAGCCGACAAGGGGGCAATCAGCCCCAGCATTTT.